One and the same sample provided the 3 T cell receptor beta chains below, sequenced in a study of T cell changes during pregnancy in multiple sclerosis. This table comes from immunoSEQ multiplex PCR, and its TCRdb copy is limited to in-frame clones, with some not included. Seen here are tens of thousands of clones, about nine tenths observed once, and the top ten hold under 0.7%. Specimen: CD4+ T cells from peripheral blood mononuclear cells, collected in the first trimester of pregnancy. The receptors originated from a female donor with multiple sclerosis, enrolled in a pregnancy study.

Notes on this clone: Other DNA sequences within the sample encode an identical CDR3. This chain uses TRBV19 with TRBJ1-2; the D gene is possibly TRBD1 (5 bases). The CDR3 spans 14 residues. V lost 3 bases and J 2 bases, leaving 10 bases between the germline ends. CDR1 LNHDA and CDR2 SQIVND come from the germline V gene (reference sequence). CDR3 coding DNA: TGTGCCAGTAGTATCGGGGGATCGAACTATGGCTACACCTTC. It yields the protein CASSIGGSNYGYTF.

There are a few counts of this clone. The genes are TRBV18 and TRBJ2-2; the match to TRBD2 covers 9 bases. The ends lost 1 base at V and 4 bases at J; junction bases unmatched: 10. This CDR3 has 18 amino acids. CDR1 is KGHSH and CDR2 is LQKENI in the germline V gene. This CDR3 is CASSPLAGVGKGTGELFF. CDR3 nucleotides: TGTGCCAGCTCACCACTAGCGGGAGTCGGGAAGGGCACCGGGGAGCTGTTTTTT.

V and J are TRBV11-1 and TRBJ2-5; 8 nucleotides agree with TRBD1. Germline CDR1 and CDR2: SGHAT and FQDESV (reference sequence). The CDR3 loop spans 16 amino acids. The V gene end was trimmed by 4 bases and the J gene end by 3 bases; junction bases not matched to a gene: 10. The CDR3 sequence: CASSSRDRTGKETQYF. Written as DNA, the CDR3 is TGTGCCAGCAGCTCCCGGGACAGGACGGGCAAAGAGACCCAGTACTTC.